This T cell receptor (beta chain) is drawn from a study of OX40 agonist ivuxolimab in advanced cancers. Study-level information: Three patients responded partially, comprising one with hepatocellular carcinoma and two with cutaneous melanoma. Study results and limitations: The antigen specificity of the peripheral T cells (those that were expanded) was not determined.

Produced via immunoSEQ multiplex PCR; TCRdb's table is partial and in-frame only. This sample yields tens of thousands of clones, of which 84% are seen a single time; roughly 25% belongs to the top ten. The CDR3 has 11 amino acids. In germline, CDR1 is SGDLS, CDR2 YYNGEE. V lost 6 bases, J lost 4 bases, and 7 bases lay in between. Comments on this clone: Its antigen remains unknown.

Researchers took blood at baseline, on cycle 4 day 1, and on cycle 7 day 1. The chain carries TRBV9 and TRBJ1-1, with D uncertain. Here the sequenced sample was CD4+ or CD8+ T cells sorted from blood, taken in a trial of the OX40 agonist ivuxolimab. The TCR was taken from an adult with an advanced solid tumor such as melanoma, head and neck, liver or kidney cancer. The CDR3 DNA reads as TGTGCCAGCACCTCTGGCACTGAAGCTTTCTTT. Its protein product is CASTSGTEAFF.